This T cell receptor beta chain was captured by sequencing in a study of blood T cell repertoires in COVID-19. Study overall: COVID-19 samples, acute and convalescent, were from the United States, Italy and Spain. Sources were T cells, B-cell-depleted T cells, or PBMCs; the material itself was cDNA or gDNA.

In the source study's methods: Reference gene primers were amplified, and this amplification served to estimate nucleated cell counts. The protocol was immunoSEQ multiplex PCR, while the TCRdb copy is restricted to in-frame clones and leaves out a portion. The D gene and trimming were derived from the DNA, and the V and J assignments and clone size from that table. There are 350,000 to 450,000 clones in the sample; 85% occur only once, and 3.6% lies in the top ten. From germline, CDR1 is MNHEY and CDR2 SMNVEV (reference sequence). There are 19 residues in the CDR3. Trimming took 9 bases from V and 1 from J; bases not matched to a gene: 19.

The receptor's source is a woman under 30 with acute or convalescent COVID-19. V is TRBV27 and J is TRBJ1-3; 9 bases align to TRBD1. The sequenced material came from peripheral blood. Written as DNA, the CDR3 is TGTGCCAGGACCCCTCCCTCGACAGGGGGAAGAATATCTGGAAACACCATATATTTT. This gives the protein CARTPPSTGGRISGNTIYF.